The source of this TCR beta chain is a study of CD8 T cells in Susac syndrome. A quantity of roughly 0.5 to 1 ug RNA underwent reverse transcription using random hexamers. Each CDR3 protein gets one entry after TCRdb re-called the immunoSEQ multiplex PCR reads with MiXCR. The sample has 150,000 to 200,000 distinct CDR3 sequences, 93% seen once; the top ten hold under 0.095%. General observations from the study: It was acknowledged by the study that relatively few individuals were included in its TCR sequencing and HLA analysis.

The ends were cut back, 0 bases at V and 5 bases at J, with 8 bases in the middle. Germline V gives CDR1 SGHTA, CDR2 FQGTGA. The CDR3 totals 14 residues. In regard to this clonotype: Antigen: not known.

Sequencing of TCR beta was undertaken in CD8+ and CD4+ T cells derived from blood. The multiple sclerosis control group was made up of treatment-naive patients with stable or active relapsing-remitting disease. TEMRA cells were enriched by FACS, while CD8+ and CD4+ T cells were obtained through a negative isolation that was performed magnetically. The sample taken for sequencing was CD4+ T cells from PBMCs. The chain carries TRBV7-3 and TRBJ2-1; unclear D gene. This clonotype was obtained from a human donor with multiple sclerosis. The CDR3 DNA reads TGTGCCAGCAGCTTAACGTGGGATAACAATGAGCAGTTCTTC. Protein sequence: CASSLTWDNNEQFF.